This TCR beta chain emerged from a study of cytomegalovirus exposure and HLA in healthy donors. Study context: In an earlier analysis, approximately 120 million unique TCR beta sequences were found from 200 million or so T cells.

Primers: 60 Vbeta forward and 13 Jbeta reverse. Only in-frame clones appear in the TCRdb table, and some are missing; sequencing was by immunoSEQ multiplex PCR. The sample holds some 130,000 clones, roughly 85% seen once. Trimming took off 5 bases at V and 6 bases at J, with 14 bases between the two ends. CDR3 length equals 13 residues. CDR1 is PRHDT and CDR2 is FYEKMQ in the germline V gene (reference sequence). The origin of this receptor is a man aged 35-49 years in good health and CMV-seropositive. Sequencing was carried out using PBMCs. The chain uses TRBV13 and TRBJ2-7; possible D gene TRBD2, 5 bases. The CDR3 here is CASSPNPAGEQYF. Written as DNA, the CDR3 is TGTGCCAGCAGCCCAAACCCTGCGGGCGAGCAGTACTTC. Combining the CDR3 with reference TRBV13 and TRBJ2-7 gives the whole variable domain AAGVIQSPRHLIKEKRETATLKCYPIPRHDTVYWYQQGPGQDPQFLISFYEKMQSDKGSIPDRFSAQQFSDYHSELNMSSLELGDSALYFCASSPNPAGEQYFGPGTRLTVT.